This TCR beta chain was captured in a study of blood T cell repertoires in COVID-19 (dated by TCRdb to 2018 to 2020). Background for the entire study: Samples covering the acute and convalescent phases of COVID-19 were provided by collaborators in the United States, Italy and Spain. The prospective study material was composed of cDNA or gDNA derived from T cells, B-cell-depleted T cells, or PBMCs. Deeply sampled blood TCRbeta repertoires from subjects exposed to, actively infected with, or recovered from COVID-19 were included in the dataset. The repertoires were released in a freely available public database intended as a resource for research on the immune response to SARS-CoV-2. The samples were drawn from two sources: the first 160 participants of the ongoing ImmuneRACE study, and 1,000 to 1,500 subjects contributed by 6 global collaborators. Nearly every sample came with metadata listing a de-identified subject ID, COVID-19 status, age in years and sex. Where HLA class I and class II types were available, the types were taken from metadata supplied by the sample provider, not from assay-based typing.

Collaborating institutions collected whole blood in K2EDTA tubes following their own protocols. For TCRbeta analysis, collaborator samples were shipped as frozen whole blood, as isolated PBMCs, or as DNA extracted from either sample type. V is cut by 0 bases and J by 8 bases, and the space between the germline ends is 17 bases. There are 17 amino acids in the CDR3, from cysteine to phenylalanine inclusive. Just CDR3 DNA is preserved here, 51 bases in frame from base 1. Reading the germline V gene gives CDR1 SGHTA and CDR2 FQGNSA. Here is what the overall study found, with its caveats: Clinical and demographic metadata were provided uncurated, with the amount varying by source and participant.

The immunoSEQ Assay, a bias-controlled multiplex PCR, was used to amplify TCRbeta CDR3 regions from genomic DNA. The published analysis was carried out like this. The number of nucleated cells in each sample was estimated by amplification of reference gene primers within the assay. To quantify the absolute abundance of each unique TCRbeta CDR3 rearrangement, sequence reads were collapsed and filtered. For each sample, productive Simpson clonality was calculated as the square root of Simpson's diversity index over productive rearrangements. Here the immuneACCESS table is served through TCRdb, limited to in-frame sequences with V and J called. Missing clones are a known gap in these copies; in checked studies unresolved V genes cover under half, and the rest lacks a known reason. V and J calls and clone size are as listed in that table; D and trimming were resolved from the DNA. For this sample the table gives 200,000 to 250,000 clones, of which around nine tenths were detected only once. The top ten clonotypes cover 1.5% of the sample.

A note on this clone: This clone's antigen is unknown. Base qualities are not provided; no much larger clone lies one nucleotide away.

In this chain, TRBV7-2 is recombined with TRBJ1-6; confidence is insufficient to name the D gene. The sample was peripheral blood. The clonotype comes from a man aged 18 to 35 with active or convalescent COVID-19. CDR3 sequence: CASSLAPAYSGDSPLHF. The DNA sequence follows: TGTGCCAGCAGCTTAGCCCCGGCCTACAGCGGGGATTCACCCCTCCACTTT.